A selection of T cell receptor beta chains follows, all from one sample in a study of blood T cell repertoires in COVID-19. Using immunoSEQ multiplex PCR, the repertoire was profiled, and TCRdb retains in-frame clones only, with some absent. The top ten clones hold about 2.5% of a sample with approximately 290,000 clones, roughly 90% of them seen once. Sequencing was performed on peripheral blood. The receptors were sampled from a man between 18 and 35 years old with active or convalescent COVID-19. Both conserved end residues are part of each CDR3. Fields, in order: V gene, D gene, clone size, J gene, CDR3 DNA, CDR3 protein. The D gene is left open where the match is weak. The listing skips clone size in some rows; elsewhere it reads once, few, many or a size class.

>TRBV5-4|.|once|TRBJ1-2
TGTGCCAGCAGCTTGGATTCGGTTTATGGCTACACCTTC
CASSLDSVYGYTF
>TRBV2|.|.|TRBJ2-2
TGTGCCAGCCTAGGGGGGGGCGCGAACACCGGGGAGCTGTTTTTT
CASLGGGANTGELFF
>TRBV7-2|.|.|TRBJ2-5
TGTGCCAGCAGCTTTAGCGGCCAAGAGACCCAGTACTTC
CASSFSGQETQYF
>TRBV7-9|.|few|TRBJ2-1
TGTGCCAGCGGAGCCTACAATGAGCAGTTCTTC
CASGAYNEQFF
>TRBV19|TRBD1|.|TRBJ1-1
TGTGCCGTCAGGACAGGGTATAGCACTGAAGCTTTCTTT
CAVRTGYSTEAFF
>TRBV6-1|TRBD1|.|TRBJ2-7
TGTGCCAGCAGTGACCGCTGGACAGGGAGGTACGAGCAGTACTTC
CASSDRWTGRYEQYF
>TRBV29-1|TRBD1|.|TRBJ2-2
TGCAGCGTTGAAATCGACAGGGGGGTCCCCGGGGAGCTGTTTTTT
CSVEIDRGVPGELFF
>TRBV5-8|.|once|TRBJ1-1
TGTGCCAGCAGCTCCCTCGTCGGTGACACTGAAGCTTTCTTT
CASSSLVGDTEAFF
>TRBV25-1|TRBD2|.|TRBJ2-7
TGTGCCAGCAGTGCGGGACTAGCCTACGAGCAGTACTTC
CASSAGLAYEQYF
>TRBV28|.|.|TRBJ2-5
TGTGCCAGCAGTTTAATTGGAAAGGGGTTTGCCCCCCAAGAGACCCAGTACTTC
CASSLIGKGFAPQETQYF
>TRBV27|TRBD1|few|TRBJ1-6
TGTGCCAGCAGTTTCGGGACAGGGGTCACCTATAATTCACCCCTCCACTTT
CASSFGTGVTYNSPLHF
>TRBV19|.|few|TRBJ1-6
TGTGCCAGTAGTTTATCCTTCTATAATTCACCCCTCCACTTT
CASSLSFYNSPLHF
>TRBV12-5|TRBD1|.|TRBJ1-1
TGTGCTAGTGGTTTGTCCAGGACAGGGGGAGAGGCTGAAGCTTTCTTT
CASGLSRTGGEAEAFF
>TRBV7-6|.|few|TRBJ2-3
TGTGCCAGCAGCTTATCCGGAGGAGGTGGCACTAGCACAGATACGCAGTATTTT
CASSLSGGGGTSTDTQYF
>TRBV6-1|.|.|TRBJ1-1
TGTGCCAGCAGTGATCTCGTAATGAACACTGAAGCTTTCTTT
CASSDLVMNTEAFF
>TRBV6-6|.|.|TRBJ2-7
TGTGCCAGCAGTTACTCGAATCAGGGGCTCGAGCAGTACTTC
CASSYSNQGLEQYF
>TRBV6-5|.|.|TRBJ2-1
TGTGCCAGCAGTTACGTTGGACGGACTAAAAACAATGAGCAGTTCTTC
CASSYVGRTKNNEQFF
>TRBV15|.|.|TRBJ1-4
TGTGCCACCAGCAGAGGAGGGGGAAAAAATGAAAAACTGTTTTTT
CATSRGGGKNEKLFF
>TRBV5-1|.|.|TRBJ1-2
TGCGCCAGCAGCGATCGGGACAAAGTACCCTATGGCTACACCTTC
CASSDRDKVPYGYTF
>TRBV18|TRBD2|.|TRBJ2-2
TGTGCCAGCTCACGAAGCGGGGGGACTACCGGGGAGCTGTTTTTT
CASSRSGGTTGELFF
>TRBV2|TRBD1|.|TRBJ1-2
TGTGCCAGCAATAAACAGGGGGCGCGCAACTATGGCTACACCTTC
CASNKQGARNYGYTF
>TRBV9|.|.|TRBJ2-1
TGTGCCAGCACCAAGGGAGGTAAGGGAAACGATGAGCAGTTCTTC
CASTKGGKGNDEQFF
>TRBV5-4|TRBD1|few|TRBJ1-1
TGTGCCAGCAGCTTGGGGACAGGGGGCGGGAGGACTGAAGCTTTCTTT
CASSLGTGGGRTEAFF
>TRBV27|.|once|TRBJ1-3
TGTGCCAGCAGTCCTCGAGGACAGCCCTCTGGAAACACCATATATTTT
CASSPRGQPSGNTIYF
>TRBV13|TRBD1|.|TRBJ1-1
TGTGCCAGCAGCTTAAGGGTAGACAGGGGGGAAACTGAAGCTTTCTTT
CASSLRVDRGETEAFF